The source of this T cell receptor beta chain is a study of T cells after somatic rescue of genetic block. The data were produced by immunoSEQ multiplex PCR, yet TCRdb's version contains in-frame clones alone and is incomplete. The sample records 12,000 to 15,000 clones, about three quarters being singletons. Specimen: peripheral blood mononuclear cells (PBMCs). The receptor was derived from a man aged 18-30 years.

The CDR3 loop is CASSPKSGRYYEQYF. CDR3 DNA: TGTGCCAGTAGTCCGAAAAGCGGGAGGTACTACGAGCAGTACTTC. The chain uses TRBV19 and TRBJ2-7; TRBD2 matches at 9 bases. J gave up 3 bases and V 5 bases, and 8 bases lay outside the gene matches. The germline V gene has CDR1 LNHDA and CDR2 SQIVND (reference sequence). The CDR3 loop spans 15 amino acids.